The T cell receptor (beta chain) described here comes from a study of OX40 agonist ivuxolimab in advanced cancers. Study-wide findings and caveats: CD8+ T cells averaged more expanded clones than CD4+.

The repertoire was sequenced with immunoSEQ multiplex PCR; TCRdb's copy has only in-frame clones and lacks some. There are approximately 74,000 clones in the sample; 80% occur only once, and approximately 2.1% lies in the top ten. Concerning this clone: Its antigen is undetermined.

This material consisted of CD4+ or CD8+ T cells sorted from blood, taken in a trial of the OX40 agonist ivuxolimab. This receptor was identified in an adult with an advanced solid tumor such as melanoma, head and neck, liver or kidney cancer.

The CDR3, as DNA: TGTGCCAGCAGCCAAATTCAGACTAGCGGGCCCCCTTACGAGCAGTACTTC. It encodes CASSQIQTSGPPYEQYF. The chain links TRBV4-2 to TRBJ2-7; the match to TRBD2 covers 10 bases. J was trimmed by 4 bases and V by 2 bases; bases with no gene match: 11. The CDR3 loop spans 17 amino acids. The V gene's germline CDR1 is LGHNA and CDR2 YNFKEQ.